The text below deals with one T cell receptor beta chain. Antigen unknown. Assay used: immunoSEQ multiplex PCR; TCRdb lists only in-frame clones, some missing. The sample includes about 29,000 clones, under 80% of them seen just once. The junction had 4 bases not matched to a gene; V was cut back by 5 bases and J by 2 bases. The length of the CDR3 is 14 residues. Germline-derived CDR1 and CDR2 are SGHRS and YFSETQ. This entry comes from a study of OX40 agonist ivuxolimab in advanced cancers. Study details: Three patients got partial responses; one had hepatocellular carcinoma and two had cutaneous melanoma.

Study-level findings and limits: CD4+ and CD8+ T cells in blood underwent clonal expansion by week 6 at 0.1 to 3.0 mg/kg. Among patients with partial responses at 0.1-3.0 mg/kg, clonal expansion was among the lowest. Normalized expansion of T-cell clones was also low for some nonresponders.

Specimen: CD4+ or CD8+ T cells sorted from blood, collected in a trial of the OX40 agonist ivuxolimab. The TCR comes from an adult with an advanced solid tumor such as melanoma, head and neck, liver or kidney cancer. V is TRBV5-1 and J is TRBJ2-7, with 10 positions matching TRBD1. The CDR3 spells CASSYGQGAYEQYF. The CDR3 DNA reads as TGCGCCAGCAGTTATGGACAGGGGGCCTACGAGCAGTACTTC.